This T cell receptor (beta chain) was documented in a study of CD8+ T cells in alopecia areata listed by TCRdb under 2018. As for the study more broadly: The treated patients, all with moderate-to-severe alopecia areata, were enrolled in an open-label pilot trial of oral tofacitinib given at 5 to 10 mg twice daily. TCRbeta CDR3 regions were amplified by immunoSEQ multiplex PCR with 35 Vbeta forward and 13 Jbeta reverse primers. For the treated patients, the SALT score, which quantifies what percentage of scalp surface area is affected, served as the measure of disease severity. Scalp tissue and sorted CD4+ and CD8+ peripheral blood T cells from patchy and totalis/universalis alopecia areata patients and from healthy controls were covered by human TCRbeta sequencing. Patients on tofacitinib were biopsied at baseline and after 4 and 24 weeks of treatment, and several of the patients also had a later scalp biopsy. Clonality in the scalp was compared among normal scalp (n=4), patchy alopecia areata scalp (n=8), and alopecia totalis/universalis scalp (n=8). In both human patients and the C3H/HeJ mouse model, the study applied high-throughput TCRbeta sequencing to look at T cell clonal expansion in alopecia areata. RNA was extracted with the PAXgene miRNA kit for fixed scalp, the miRNeasy kit for PBMCs, and the RNeasy kit for mouse skin. Patients stayed on tofacitinib for 6 to 18 months and then had 6 months of follow-up off drug so that delayed response and recurrence could be assessed.

The method behind the library was the immunoSEQ multiplex PCR assay. RNA was extracted from all samples and reverse transcribed into cDNA as template for TCR sequencing. SuperScript III was used to make first-strand cDNA, primed with a 2:1 mix of oligo-dT and random hexamers. A synthetic immune receptor repertoire was used to assess amplification bias, and residual bias was removed computationally. In the source study's methods: Raw reads were preprocessed to remove errors, and CDR3 was defined according to IMGT conventions as the region from the conserved cysteine to phenylalanine. To get clonality, Shannon entropy was normalized by log2 of the number of productive unique TCRs and the result was subtracted from 1. Scalp TCRbeta sequences were cross-referenced with sorted blood CD4 and CD8 repertoires so that the CD4 or CD8 identity of scalp clones could be inferred. TCRdb took this table from immuneACCESS and kept in-frame rearrangements with V and J called. Such tables lack part of the clones; where checked against another copy, unresolved V genes explain under half of the gap, and the rest is unexplained. That table furnishes V, J and clone size, whereas the DNA furnished D and trimming. Within this sample are some 180,000 clones, with roughly 53% of them counted one time only. The ten top clones hold approximately 10% of the sample.

A word on this clone: No cognate antigen has been identified for it. No much larger clone exists at a distance of one base, and base qualities are not known.

Here is what the overall study found, with its caveats: Many expanded lesional clones persisted in scalp and blood during tofacitinib treatment, which may partly explain relapse after stopping treatment. Resident alphabeta T cells in normal human skin are also sequenced, complicating scalp TCR repertoire analysis, unlike mouse skin dominated by gammadelta T cells. Because the treated cohort was small and had only one nonresponder, larger studies are needed to examine links between baseline CD8+ expansion and response. Scalp clonality and the number of expanded CD8+ clones among the top 100 scalp clones were significantly decreased by tofacitinib. TCR sequences shared between patients were less clear than in mice, possibly partly because of HLA diversity in the patient population. Higher clonality and more expanded CD8+ clones were observed in lesional scalp than in normal scalp, particularly in alopecia totalis/universalis, a finding suggestive of antigenic drive.

The CDR3, cysteine through phenylalanine, is 13 amino acids long. Only the CDR3 region is kept as DNA, spanning 39 bases read in frame from base 1. For CDR1 and CDR2, the germline V gene (reference sequence) lists MNHNY and SVGAGI. V and J are truncated by 11 bases and 4 bases respectively, leaving an intervening sequence of 16 bases. The sample's time point label is to be understood as: about 5 months on oral tofacitinib. According to the study, the label for this sample's treatment or condition signals: oral pan-JAK inhibitor, 5-10 mg twice daily. Lesional scalp punch biopsies and peripheral blood were obtained from alopecia areata patients. After PBMCs were isolated by density centrifugation and stained for CD3, CD4 and CD8, a FACSAria was used to sort CD4+ and CD8+ T cells.

Recombination joined TRBV6-6 with TRBJ2-3; a confident D gene designation cannot be given. Sample: CD8+ T cells sorted from blood, taken at week 24, from a patient treated with tofacitinib. This TCR was sampled from a human donor with alopecia areata. CDR3 reads: CAGNPKASDTQYF. The DNA reads as follows: TGTGCCGGCAACCCTAAAGCTTCAGATACGCAGTATTTT.